One and the same sample provided the 18 T cell receptor beta chains below, sequenced in a study of Graves' ophthalmopathy and Graves' hyperthyroidism. RNA transcripts yielded amplified TCR beta CDR3 regions. HTBI-primed RT-PCR formed the first round, and a multiplex PCR formed the second. Each CDR3 protein gets one entry after TCRdb re-called the multiplex PCR reads with MiXCR. The sample lists 350,000 to 450,000 distinct CDR3 sequences; around 19% were seen once. The sequencing sample was made of peripheral blood. The source is a woman under 30 with Graves' ophthalmopathy.

There are many counts of this clonotype. The chain has TRBV9 and TRBJ1-2; D is unresolved. The V end was cut by 4 bases, the J end by 4 bases, with 17 bases between. The CDR3 is 15 amino acids. Germline CDR1 reads SGDLS; CDR2 reads YYNGEE. The CDR3 sequence is CASSPTQATPYGYTF. The CDR3 DNA sequence: TGTGCCAGCAGCCCAACTCAGGCGACTCCCTATGGCTACACCTTC.

Remarks on this clonotype: This may come from a read error, since a much larger clone is one base off. The gene calls are TRBV7-2 and TRBJ1-6, with 7 nucleotides matching TRBD1. This CDR3 comprises 15 residues. CDR1 SGHTA and CDR2 FQGNSA come from the germline V gene. CDR3 bases: TGTGCCGGCAGCTTCAATCGACAGGGTAATTCACCCCTCCACTTT. The encoded protein is CAGSFNRQGNSPLHF.

This clonotype was found many times. V gene TRBV12-3 or TRBV12-4 combines with J gene TRBJ1-1, with 7 bases matching TRBD1. CDR3 size: 15 residues. Trimming removed 4 bases from V and 6 bases from J; junction bases left unmatched: 11. The CDR3 nucleotides read TGTGCCAGCAGTTCCCTCCGGGACAGTACCGCTGAAGCTTTCTTT. Protein product: CASSSLRDSTAEAFF.

There are many counts of this clonotype. The gene calls are TRBV5-1 and TRBJ2-5; D is possibly TRBD1 (5 bases). The germline V gene has CDR1 SGHRS and CDR2 YFSETQ. V lost 0 bases to trimming and J lost 10 bases, with 10 bases between them. The CDR3 loop spans 12 amino acids. As DNA, the CDR3 is TGCGCCAGCAGCTTGGAGGGGATCGACCAGTACTTC. Its translation is CASSLEGIDQYF.

The chain has TRBV6-2 or TRBV6-3 and TRBJ2-5; D not resolved. CDR1 MNHEY and CDR2 SVGEGT come from the germline V gene. The V end was cut by 7 bases, the J end by 4 bases, with 10 bases between. CDR3 length equals 12 residues. The DNA of the CDR3 is TGTGCCAGCAAAGGAATTGGAGAGACCCAGTACTTC. Its translation is CASKGIGETQYF.

This clonotype was detected ten times or more. Here the CDR3 reads CASSIQSGFNSPLHF. The DNA of the CDR3 is TGTGCCAGCAGTATACAGTCCGGGTTTAATTCACCCCTCCACTTT. J is TRBJ1-6 and V is TRBV28, with unresolved D. Germline loops: CDR1 MDHEN, CDR2 SYDVKM. The CDR3 covers 15 residues. Trimming removed 5 bases at V and 6 bases at J, with 14 bases between.

V gene TRBV6-1 combines with J gene TRBJ2-7; 8 bases fit TRBD2. Per the germline V gene, CDR1 is MNHNS and CDR2 is SASEGT. The length of the CDR3 is 11 residues. Trimming at V came to 11 bases and at J to 6 bases, leaving 6 bases not matched to a gene. In DNA, the CDR3 is TGTGCCTCCTTAGCGGGGTCCGAGCAGTACTTC. Residues: CASLAGSEQYF.

The table lists this clonotype with many counts. The chain uses TRBV27 and TRBJ2-5, with TRBD2 identical over 7 bases. This CDR3 region has 13 residues. V lost 0 bases and J lost 7; bases outside the gene matches: 2. Germline values: CDR1 MNHEY, CDR2 SMNVEV (reference sequence). The CDR3 sequence is CASSLSPSGTQYF. The CDR3, as DNA: TGTGCCAGCAGTTTATCTCCTAGCGGGACCCAGTACTTC.

As for this clonotype: A much larger clonotype is one base distant, so this may be a read error. The V call is TRBV30, the J call TRBJ2-2, with D hard to call. This CDR3 comprises 12 residues. Germline V gene data show CDR1 as GTSNPN and CDR2 as SVGIG (reference sequence). The CDR3 spells CARSFNTGELFF. CDR3 DNA: TGTGCCCGGAGTTTTAACACCGGGGAGCTGTTTTTT.

This clonotype was counted many times. This chain connects TRBV28 to TRBJ1-1, with TRBD1 matching over 9 bases. Unmatched junction bases numbered 7, after V lost 4 bases and J lost 4 bases. This CDR3 has 15 residues. Germline assignment: CDR1 MDHEN and CDR2 SYDVKM. The CDR3 DNA reads as TGTGCCAGCAGTTACGTGTTGACAGGGGGCACTGAAGCTTTCTTT. Amino acids: CASSYVLTGGTEAFF.

The V gene is TRBV15, the J gene TRBJ1-2; D gene ambiguous. The CDR3 sequence is 15 residues long. The V end was cut by 5 bases, the J end by 2 bases, with 15 bases between. Germline values: CDR1 LNHNV, CDR2 YYDKDF (reference sequence). CDR3 coding DNA: TGTGCCACCAGCTGGTTAAAGGGTTCGAACTATGGCTACACCTTC. Translation: CATSWLKGSNYGYTF.

This clonotype was detected only a few times. The rearrangement joins TRBV7-6 to TRBJ1-3, with D unresolved. Germline V gene data show CDR1 as SGHVS and CDR2 as FNYEAQ. This CDR3 spans 13 amino acids. With 5 bases removed from V and 4 bases from J, the gap between germline ends came to 9 bases. The DNA of the CDR3 is TGTGCCAGCAGCCCGTTGTTGGGAAACACCATATATTTT. Translation: CASSPLLGNTIYF.

V and J are TRBV28 and TRBJ2-5, with 9 nucleotides matching TRBD1. V trimming: 8 bases; J trimming: 5 bases; junction bases outside the gene matches: 12. CDR1 MDHEN and CDR2 SYDVKM come from the germline V gene. The CDR3 runs 15 residues. Here the CDR3 DNA reads TGTGCCAGCGACTCACCCCGGACAGGGGCCGAGACCCAGTACTTC. It yields the protein CASDSPRTGAETQYF.

In this sample, this clonotype turned up many times. The chain employs TRBV28 and TRBJ1-5, with D possibly TRBD1 on 5 matching bases. Germline CDR1 MDHEN, CDR2 SYDVKM. Trimming removed 5 bases at V and 2 bases at J, with 16 bases between. The CDR3 length is 16 residues. CDR3 nucleotides: TGTGCCAGCAGTCTCTTCAGGGTCTGGGGCAATCAGCCCCAGCATTTT. Protein sequence: CASSLFRVWGNQPQHF.

In this sample, this clonotype turned up many times. This sequence joins TRBV28 and TRBJ1-1; D not certain. CDR1 is MDHEN, CDR2 SYDVKM, per germline. The CDR3 runs 8 residues. V gave up 10 bases and J gave up 9 bases, with 6 bases separating them. CDR3 in amino acids: CATGKAFF. DNA of the CDR3: TGTGCCACTGGGAAAGCTTTCTTT.

This clonotype was observed a handful of times. This chain connects TRBV7-2 to TRBJ2-7; 9 nucleotides line up with TRBD2. CDR3 length equals 15 residues. J lost 3 bases, V lost 5 bases, and 8 bases had no gene match. The V gene's germline CDR1 is SGHTA and CDR2 FQGNSA. CDR3 sequence: CASSHPAGGGYEQYF. In DNA, the CDR3 is TGTGCCAGCAGCCACCCAGCGGGAGGAGGCTACGAGCAGTACTTC.

This clonotype has ten or more counts. The rearrangement uses TRBV6-5 and TRBJ2-7; 7 bases line up with TRBD1. The CDR3 is 13 amino acids. V lost 2 bases, J lost 2 bases, and 0 bases stayed unmatched. Germline CDR1 and CDR2: MNHEY and SVGAGI. In nucleotides, the CDR3 is TGTGCCAGCAGTTACCAGGGGGCCTACGAGCAGTACTTC. Amino acids: CASSYQGAYEQYF.

This clonotype was seen repeatedly, ten times or more. The chain links TRBV20-1 to TRBJ2-7, with D hard to call. Per germline, CDR1 DFQATT and CDR2 SNEGSKA (reference sequence). This CDR3 is built from 13 residues. V was cut by 3 bases and J by 0 bases, with 9 bases left in between. CDR3: CSASGHPSYEQYF. For the CDR3, the DNA is TGCAGTGCTAGTGGGCACCCCTCCTACGAGCAGTACTTC.